The next 16 T cell receptor beta chains were all read from a single sample in a study of T cells after yellow fever vaccination. MiXCR, run by TCRdb on the 5' RACE reads, gives a single entry per CDR3 protein. The sample lists 110,000 to 150,000 distinct CDR3 sequences; about 7% were seen once. The sample in question was CD4+ T cells sorted from PBMCs, obtained 10 days after the yellow fever booster vaccination. The source of these receptors is a man aged 30 to 39 who received the YFV17D yellow fever vaccine.

This clonotype was seen ten or more times. CDR3 residues: CASSFAGVETQYF. The CDR3 DNA is TGTGCCAGCAGCTTCGCGGGGGTCGAGACCCAGTACTTC. J is TRBJ2-5 and V is TRBV7-9; TRBD2 matches 7 bases. This CDR3 has 13 residues. Germline V gene lookup returns CDR1 SEHNR and CDR2 FQNEAQ (reference sequence). The V segment lost 3 bases and the J segment 5 bases; nucleotides outside the gene matches: 3.

Only a few counts were recorded for this clonotype. The rearrangement joins TRBV7-2 to TRBJ2-2; D not certain. The length of the CDR3 is 14 residues. The V end was cut by 5 bases, the J end by 4 bases, with 11 bases between. Per the germline V gene, CDR1 is SGHTA and CDR2 is FQGNSA. The CDR3 DNA sequence: TGTGCCAGCAGCCCCCACCGCGGCACCGGGGAGCTGTTTTTT. Amino acids: CASSPHRGTGELFF.

This clonotype appeared many times. J is TRBJ1-4 and V is TRBV27; possible D gene TRBD1, 5 bases. There are 15 residues in the CDR3. Trimming cost V 0 bases and J 7 bases, with 12 bases left between them. Germline V gene data show CDR1 as MNHEY and CDR2 as SMNVEV (reference sequence). In DNA, the CDR3 is TGTGCCAGCAGTTTATCGGGCCAGGGCTCTGAAAAACTGTTTTTT. Translated, it gives CASSLSGQGSEKLFF.

This clonotype was counted at least ten times. The chain links TRBV3-1 to TRBJ2-1; D not certain. The germline V gene encodes CDR1 LGHDT and CDR2 YNNKEL (reference sequence). The CDR3 has 15 residues. V was trimmed by 4 bases and J by 4 bases, leaving 14 bases between them. This CDR3 is CASSLMNSPYNEQFF. CDR3 DNA: TGTGCCAGCAGCCTTATGAACTCACCTTACAATGAGCAGTTCTTC.

This clonotype has a count of ten or more. J is TRBJ2-2 and V is TRBV5-1; D not certain. Trimming removed 1 base at V and 5 bases at J, with 6 bases between. CDR3 length: 13 amino acids. Germline values: CDR1 SGHRS, CDR2 YFSETQ. The CDR3 coding sequence is TGCGCCAGCAGCTTGAGTCTAACCGGGGAGCTGTTTTTT. Its protein is CASSLSLTGELFF. Using reference TRBV5-1 and TRBJ2-2 for the parts outside the CDR3, the full variable domain is KAGVTQTPRYLIKTRGQQVTLSCSPISGHRSVSWYQQTPGQGLQFLFEYFSETQRNKGNFPGRFSGRQFSNSRSEMNVSTLELGDSALYLCASSLSLTGELFFGEGSRLTVL.

V gene TRBV7-2 combines with J gene TRBJ1-3; the D gene is possibly TRBD1 (5 bases). Trimming cost V 4 bases and J 2 bases, with 9 bases left between them. CDR3 size: 14 residues. The germline V gene encodes CDR1 SGHTA and CDR2 FQGNSA. The CDR3 nucleotides read TGTGCCAGCAGCTACGGGGGGGCTGGAAACACCATATATTTT. Its protein product is CASSYGGAGNTIYF.

This clonotype was recorded at least ten times. The chain employs TRBV7-2 and TRBJ2-4; D gene unclear. The CDR3 has 14 residues. CDR1 and CDR2 (germline): SGHTA, FQGNSA. V was clipped by 4 bases and J by 3 bases, with 10 bases between them. CDR3 sequence reads: CASSSPLGKNIQYF. The CDR3 region has the DNA TGTGCCAGCAGCTCCCCCCTCGGCAAAAACATTCAGTACTTC.

This clonotype has ten or more counts. The CDR3 reads CASRRPGLAGDTQYF. The CDR3 coding sequence is TGTGCCAGCAGACGCCCGGGACTAGCAGGGGATACGCAGTATTTT. This rearrangement joins TRBV12-3 or TRBV12-4 to TRBJ2-3, with TRBD2 matching 9 bases. The CDR3 sequence is 15 residues long. Trimming cost V 6 bases and J 6 bases; bases outside gene matches: 10.

This clonotype was seen at least ten times. V is TRBV7-2 and J is TRBJ2-5; D gene ambiguous. CDR1 and CDR2 from the germline V gene are SGHTA and FQGNSA. The CDR3 is 12 amino acids. V was clipped by 0 bases and J by 4 bases, with 3 bases between them. The CDR3 sequence is CASSLARETQYF. Here the CDR3 DNA reads TGTGCCAGCAGCTTAGCGCGAGAGACCCAGTACTTC.

In its sample, this clonotype was seen many times. The rearrangement joins TRBV18 to TRBJ2-2; D is undetermined. CDR1 and CDR2 from the germline V gene are KGHSH and LQKENI. The germline V and J ends were trimmed by 10 bases and 1 base, with 7 bases remaining between them. The length of the CDR3 is 12 residues. In DNA, the CDR3 is TGTGCCATCCCAGGGAACACCGGGGAGCTGTTTTTT. Translated: CAIPGNTGELFF.

This clonotype has just one count. This sequence may be a read error, since a much larger clone differs from it by one base. The chain has TRBV21-1 and TRBJ2-5; the D call TRBD2 from the table was never checked on the DNA. TRBV21-1 is reported as a pseudogene. This CDR3 is built from 13 residues. For the CDR3, the DNA is TGTGCCAGCAGAAAAGAGAAGCGGGAGACCCAGTACTTC. Translation: CASRKEKRETQYF.

V is TRBV7-2 and J is TRBJ1-2, with no clear D. Germline V CDR1 and CDR2: SGHTA, FQGNSA. Trimming removed 6 bases at V and 6 bases at J, with 17 bases between. The CDR3 consists of 14 residues. DNA for the CDR3: TGTGCCAGCAGATTGGATGGGGTTGTTGATGGCTACACCTTC. Its protein product is CASRLDGVVDGYTF.

In its sample, this clonotype was seen a few times. In nucleotides, the CDR3 is TGCTCTATTGAGGAAGGCTACACCTTC. It translates to CSIEEGYTF. The J gene is TRBJ1-2, the V gene TRBV29-1; unclear D gene. Germline V gene lookup returns CDR1 SQVTM and CDR2 ANQGSEA. The CDR3 is made up of 9 amino acids.

There are many counts of this clonotype. The CDR3: CASSLVRGQNTGELFF. DNA for the CDR3: TGCGCCAGCAGCTTGGTTAGGGGGCAAAACACCGGGGAGCTGTTTTTT. This sequence joins TRBV5-1 and TRBJ2-2, with 7 bases fitting TRBD1. Per the germline V gene, CDR1 is SGHRS and CDR2 is YFSETQ. Losses at the gene ends were 0 bases for V and 2 bases for J; bases not matched to a gene: 4. The CDR3 loop spans 16 amino acids.

This clonotype was recorded many times. The chain joins TRBV3-1 to TRBJ2-4; tentative D call: TRBD1 (5 bases). V lost 3 bases, J lost 2 bases, and 14 bases lay in between. Looked up from germline, CDR1 is LGHDT and CDR2 is YNNKEL (reference sequence). CDR3 length equals 16 residues. The CDR3 bases are TGTGCCAGCAGCCACCATAACAGGAGATCCAAAAACATTCAGTACTTC. This encodes CASSHHNRRSKNIQYF.

In this sample, this clonotype turned up many times. This chain joins TRBV2 and TRBJ2-1; D not resolved. The CDR3 runs to 16 residues. The V gene lost 2 bases and the J gene lost 0 bases, with 11 bases spanning the gap. Germline V CDR1 and CDR2: SNHLY, FYNNEI. CDR3 DNA: TGTGCCAGCAGTGAAAATTCCCCGAGCTCCTACAATGAGCAGTTCTTC. Protein product: CASSENSPSSYNEQFF.